The 27 T cell receptor beta chains below all came from one sample that was sequenced in a study of shared clonotypes between healthy human individuals (TCRdb year 2020). Library preparation employed the immunoSEQ multiplex PCR assay. Entries here come from immuneACCESS through TCRdb and include only in-frame sequences with V and J called. Some clones fail to appear in such tables; in the studies checked, an unresolved V gene covers under half of the shortfall, and the cause of the remainder is unknown. The table for this sample lists millions of clones; around 95% of them were counted only once. Of the sample, more than 0.1% is held by the ten largest clones. The sequenced material came from naive CD4+ T cells sorted from blood. The cell subset or site label of this sample denotes: CD45RA+ positively selected. The source is a man between 18 and 29 years old in good health.

The rearrangement links TRBV19 to TRBJ1-4; possibly TRBD1 for D (6 bases). Germline V lookup: CDR1 LNHDA, CDR2 SQIVND (reference sequence). CDR3 length: 15 residues. The germline V and J ends were trimmed by 3 bases and 7 bases, with 15 bases remaining between them. Written as DNA, the CDR3 is TGTGCCAGTAGTATTACGAGGGACACCCTTGAAAAACTGTTTTTT. Its protein product is CASSITRDTLEKLFF.

The chain is built from TRBV30 and TRBJ1-6; a weak D match, TRBD1 (5 bases). Trimming stripped 0 bases from V and 0 bases from J, with 9 bases between. Germline V CDR1 and CDR2: GTSNPN, SVGIG (reference sequence). There are 16 residues in the CDR3. CDR3 nucleotides: TGTGCCTGGAGTGTACGGACAAGCTCCTATAATTCACCCCTCCACTTT. It specifies CAWSVRTSSYNSPLHF. Full variable domain (missing parts from reference TRBV30 and TRBJ1-6): SQTIHQWPATLVQPVGSPLSLECTVEGTSNPNLYWYRQAAGRGLQLLFYSVGIGQISSEVPQNLSASRPQDRQFILSSKKLLLSDSGFYLCAWSVRTSSYNSPLHFGNGTRLTVT.

J is TRBJ2-5 and V is TRBV30; perhaps TRBD1 as D (5 bases). V lost 0 bases and J lost 4, with 9 bases in between. Germline CDR1 is GTSNPN and CDR2 is SVGIG (reference sequence). CDR3 size: 13 residues. The CDR3 bases are TGTGCCTGGAGTGTACTTGGGGCAGAGACCCAGTACTTC. The encoded protein is CAWSVLGAETQYF.

A note on this clone: The same CDR3 also results from other DNA sequences found in this sample. The chain links TRBV11-2 to TRBJ2-7; D remains unclear. The CDR3 has 13 residues. V lost 1 base, J lost 3 bases, and 7 bases lay in between. Germline CDR1 SGHAT, CDR2 FQNNGV. Here the CDR3 DNA reads TGTGCCAGCAGCTTAGGGGGTGGCTACGAGCAGTACTTC. This encodes CASSLGGGYEQYF.

This clone came up a few times. The gene calls are TRBV6-5 and TRBJ1-2; no definite D call. The CDR3 runs to 13 residues. The germline CDR1 and CDR2 sequences are MNHEY and SVGAGI. Deletions cut 5 bases from V and 4 bases from J, with 11 bases between. For the CDR3, the DNA is TGTGCCAGCAGTCCCCGGACGGGCTATGGCTACACCTTC. Protein product: CASSPRTGYGYTF.

This clone was seen once. In the same sample, other DNA sequences code for this CDR3. The chain recombines TRBV6-1 with TRBJ2-1, with a weak D call TRBD1 (6 bases). CDR1 is MNHNS, CDR2 SASEGT, per germline. V dropped 3 bases and J dropped 3 bases, with 9 bases sitting between them. The CDR3 has 14 residues. DNA of the CDR3: TGTGCCAGCAGTGACAGGGGTAGCTACAATGAGCAGTTCTTC. Translating it yields CASSDRGSYNEQFF.

This chain connects TRBV5-4 to TRBJ2-7, with 8 bases identical to TRBD2. The CDR3 extends over 15 amino acids. Germline CDR1 reads SGHNT; CDR2 reads YYREEE (reference sequence). Losses at the gene ends were 0 bases for V and 9 bases for J; bases not matched to a gene: 11. The CDR3 region is CASSLELAVGVGQYF. The DNA for the CDR3 is TGTGCCAGCAGCTTGGAACTAGCGGTGGGGGTTGGGCAGTACTTC.

The rearrangement joins TRBV5-1 to TRBJ1-1; D uncertain. The germline gives CDR1 SGHRS, CDR2 YFSETQ. The V end was cut by 4 bases, the J end by 1 base, with 17 bases between. The CDR3 contains 16 residues. The CDR3 sequence is CASSREPTDGNTEAFF. The CDR3 DNA is TGCGCCAGCAGCCGCGAGCCCACGGACGGGAACACTGAAGCTTTCTTT. The full variable domain, its missing parts supplied by reference TRBV5-1 and TRBJ1-1, is KAGVTQTPRYLIKTRGQQVTLSCSPISGHRSVSWYQQTPGQGLQFLFEYFSETQRNKGNFPGRFSGRQFSNSRSEMNVSTLELGDSALYLCASSREPTDGNTEAFFGQGTRLTVV.

The chain employs TRBV5-1 and TRBJ2-1; 8 nucleotides line up with TRBD1. V lost 4 bases to trimming and J lost 9 bases; unmatched junction nucleotides: 18. The CDR3 is made up of 17 amino acids. Germline assignment: CDR1 SGHRS and CDR2 YFSETQ. The DNA of the CDR3 is TGCGCCAGCAGCACAGCCCGCTTCAGGGGGCTGGTCGGTGAGCAGTTCTTC. Translation gives CASSTARFRGLVGEQFF.

The CDR3 loop reads CASSFRSGNEQFF. The DNA of the CDR3 is TGTGCCAGCAGCTTTCGGTCTGGCAATGAGCAGTTCTTC. J is TRBJ2-1 and V is TRBV13; D is unresolved. CDR1 is PRHDT and CDR2 is FYEKMQ in the germline V gene (reference sequence). The germline V and J ends were trimmed by 3 bases and 6 bases, with 9 bases remaining between them. This CDR3 has 13 amino acids.

V gene TRBV4-1 combines with J gene TRBJ1-5; D is possibly TRBD1 (6 bases). This CDR3 region has 16 residues. Trimming shortened V by 1 base and J by 5 bases, and 15 bases separated the two germline ends. Germline V gene sequence: CDR1 MGHRA, CDR2 YSYEKL. The CDR3 sequence is CASSQGDIRRYQPQHF. The CDR3 coding sequence is TGCGCCAGCAGCCAAGGGGACATCCGTCGGTATCAGCCCCAGCATTTT.

As to this clone: A much more abundant neighbour one base away suggests this may be a read error. The chain is built from TRBV2 and TRBJ2-4; possible D gene TRBD2, 7 bases. Between the trimmed V and J ends, which lost 2 bases and 2 bases, there was a span of 16 bases. The germline gives CDR1 SNHLY, CDR2 FYNNEI. The length of the CDR3 is 17 residues. The chain's CDR3 is CASSEPRAGASKNIQYF. In DNA, the CDR3 is TGTGCCAGCAGTGAACCTCGGGCGGGGGCATCCAAAAACATTCAGTACTTC.

V usage is TRBV6-1 and J usage is TRBJ2-7; D possibly matches TRBD1 or TRBD2 (5 bases each). There are 15 residues in the CDR3. V was cut by 8 bases and J by 4 bases, with 21 bases left in between. Germline CDR1 MNHNS, CDR2 SASEGT. The CDR3, as DNA: TGTGCCAGCCGATCCGCCAAGGGGCGCGGGTACGAGCAGTACTTC. Encoded protein: CASRSAKGRGYEQYF.

The rearrangement links TRBV2 to TRBJ1-2; D ambiguous. V lost 4 bases to trimming and J lost 8 bases, with 17 bases between them. CDR3 size: 14 residues. Germline CDR1 and CDR2: SNHLY and FYNNEI. The CDR3 sequence: CASSGQRLPPGYTF. The CDR3 DNA follows: TGTGCCAGCAGTGGGCAGAGACTTCCTCCGGGCTACACCTTC.

This clone appeared a single time. In the same sample, other DNA sequences code for this CDR3. This chain joins TRBV6-5 and TRBJ2-7; 8 positions agree with TRBD1. Germline V gene lookup returns CDR1 MNHEY and CDR2 SVGAGI. The CDR3 has 16 residues. V shed 0 bases and J 0 bases; nucleotides not matched to a gene: 4. The CDR3 spells CASSYSTGANSYEQYF. The CDR3, as DNA: TGTGCCAGCAGTTACTCGACAGGGGCGAACTCCTACGAGCAGTACTTC.

On this clone itself: This sample includes further DNA sequences coding for the same CDR3. This rearrangement joins TRBV10-3 to TRBJ2-1; 8 nucleotides match TRBD2. Germline V gene sequence: CDR1 ENHRY, CDR2 SYGVKD. V shed 4 bases and J 2 bases; nucleotides not matched to a gene: 4. The CDR3 extends over 15 amino acids. CDR3 DNA: TGTGCCATCAGTGGAACTAGCGGCACCTACAATGAGCAGTTCTTC. Its protein product is CAISGTSGTYNEQFF.

This chain joins TRBV5-4 and TRBJ1-2, with 9 bases identical to TRBD1. Germline assignment: CDR1 SGHNT and CDR2 YYREEE (reference sequence). V dropped 4 bases and J dropped 5; count of bases not matched to a gene: 15. CDR3 length: 17 residues. The CDR3 loop reads CASSQEFGGTGWYGYTF. CDR3 DNA: TGTGCCAGCAGCCAAGAATTCGGGGGGACAGGGTGGTATGGCTACACCTTC.

The chain combines TRBV5-4 with TRBJ2-2; 11 bases align to TRBD1. V lost 2 bases, J lost 4 bases, and 4 bases stayed unmatched. This CDR3 region has 16 residues. Germline assignment: CDR1 SGHNT and CDR2 YYREEE (reference sequence). CDR3 nucleotide sequence: TGTGCCAGCAGCTTACCCGGGACAGGGGGCACCGGGGAGCTGTTTTTT. This encodes CASSLPGTGGTGELFF.

This clone was found once. This chain connects TRBV5-1 to TRBJ2-7; TRBD1 agrees at 8 bases. Germline V gives CDR1 SGHRS, CDR2 YFSETQ. The length of the CDR3 is 16 residues. V was pared by 1 base and J by 1 base, with 7 bases of the junction left unmatched. Written as DNA, the CDR3 is TGCGCCAGCAGCTTGAGGGCAGGGGGCCCGTCCTACGAGCAGTACTTC. Translation: CASSLRAGGPSYEQYF.

The CDR3 DNA follows: TGTGCCAGCTCAGCCACTCCGGACAGGGCTGAGTACTTC. Its protein product is CASSATPDRAEYF. The chain combines TRBV18 with TRBJ2-7; 8 bases fit TRBD1. Germline assignment: CDR1 KGHSH and CDR2 LQKENI. V shed 5 bases and J 11 bases; nucleotides not matched to a gene: 11. The CDR3 consists of 13 residues.

The chain has TRBV6-1 and TRBJ1-2, with a weak D call TRBD1 (5 bases). The CDR3 loop spans 14 amino acids. In germline, CDR1 is MNHNS, CDR2 SASEGT. V was shortened by 5 bases and J by 3 bases, with 13 bases between the two germline ends. CDR3 region: CASSPSSRDYGYTF. The CDR3 nucleotides read TGTGCCAGCAGTCCCTCCAGCAGGGACTATGGCTACACCTTC.

Comments on this clone: The sample has other DNA sequences that encode this CDR3 too. This rearrangement joins TRBV5-1 to TRBJ2-7; possibly TRBD1 for D (6 bases). The CDR3 length is 13 residues. Germline V CDR1 and CDR2: SGHRS, YFSETQ. Trimming left V 5 bases short and J 2 bases short, with 11 bases between. Written as DNA, the CDR3 is TGCGCCAGCAGTTCCACAGGGACCTACGAGCAGTACTTC. Its protein is CASSSTGTYEQYF.

The chain recombines TRBV14 with TRBJ2-3, with unresolved D. The CDR3 length is 14 residues. Deletions cut 0 bases from V and 4 bases from J, with 8 bases between. In germline, CDR1 is SGHDN, CDR2 FVKESK. The DNA of the CDR3 is TGTGCCAGCAGCCAAGATACAGTGGCAGATACGCAGTATTTT. This sequence encodes CASSQDTVADTQYF.

The genes are TRBV27 and TRBJ1-2; 8 bases agree with TRBD1. The ends lost 6 bases at V and 9 bases at J; junction bases unmatched: 15. There are 15 residues in the CDR3. Germline CDR1 MNHEY, CDR2 SMNVEV (reference sequence). The CDR3 sequence: CASRTPDRASMSYTF. The DNA of the CDR3 is TGTGCCAGCAGGACCCCGGACAGGGCTTCTATGAGCTACACCTTC.

This clone has only one observation. The chain links TRBV14 to TRBJ2-7; D assignment may be TRBD1 or TRBD2 (5 bases each). This CDR3 comprises 14 residues. In germline, CDR1 is SGHDN, CDR2 FVKESK. V gave up 1 base and J gave up 3 bases, with 10 bases separating them. This CDR3 reads CASSQAGPIYEQYF. DNA of the CDR3: TGTGCCAGCAGCCAAGCGGGGCCAATCTACGAGCAGTACTTC. The full variable domain, completed using reference TRBV14 and TRBJ2-7, is EAGVTQFPSHSVIEKGQTVTLRCDPISGHDNLYWYRRVMGKEIKFLLHFVKESKQDESGMPNNRFLAERTGGTYSTLKVQPAELEDSGVYFCASSQAGPIYEQYFGPGTRLTVT.

The chain links TRBV18 to TRBJ2-4; D possibly corresponds to TRBD2 (6 bases). Trimming removed 4 bases from V and 1 base from J, with 8 bases in between. Germline V gene sequence: CDR1 KGHSH, CDR2 LQKENI. CDR3 size: 14 residues. CDR3 amino acids: CASSQAGAKNIQYF. DNA for the CDR3: TGTGCCAGCTCACAAGCGGGCGCCAAAAACATTCAGTACTTC.

The rearrangement joins TRBV29-1 to TRBJ2-7; no definite D call. The CDR3 runs 11 residues. Germline assignment: CDR1 SQVTM and CDR2 ANQGSEA. V lost 5 bases to trimming and J lost 6 bases, with 11 bases between them. The CDR3 loop is CSVKGSSEQYF. In DNA form, the CDR3 reads TGCAGCGTTAAGGGATCCAGCGAGCAGTACTTC.